This T cell receptor beta chain derives from a study of blood T cell repertoires in COVID-19. This table comes from immunoSEQ multiplex PCR, and its TCRdb copy is limited to in-frame clones, with some not included. The sample lists roughly 150,000 clones, roughly 84% occurring once. This clone was observed a few times. The receptor was isolated from a woman aged 60 to 75 with COVID-19, enrolled during active disease. Sequencing was performed on peripheral blood.

The CDR3 loop reads CASRETVSGNTIYF. The DNA for the CDR3 is TGCGCCAGCAGGGAGACAGTCTCTGGAAACACCATATATTTT. This chain connects TRBV5-1 to TRBJ1-3, with D possibly being TRBD1 (5 bases). The germline V gene has CDR1 SGHRS and CDR2 YFSETQ. The CDR3 contains 14 residues. Trimming stripped 5 bases from V and 0 bases from J, with 9 bases between.